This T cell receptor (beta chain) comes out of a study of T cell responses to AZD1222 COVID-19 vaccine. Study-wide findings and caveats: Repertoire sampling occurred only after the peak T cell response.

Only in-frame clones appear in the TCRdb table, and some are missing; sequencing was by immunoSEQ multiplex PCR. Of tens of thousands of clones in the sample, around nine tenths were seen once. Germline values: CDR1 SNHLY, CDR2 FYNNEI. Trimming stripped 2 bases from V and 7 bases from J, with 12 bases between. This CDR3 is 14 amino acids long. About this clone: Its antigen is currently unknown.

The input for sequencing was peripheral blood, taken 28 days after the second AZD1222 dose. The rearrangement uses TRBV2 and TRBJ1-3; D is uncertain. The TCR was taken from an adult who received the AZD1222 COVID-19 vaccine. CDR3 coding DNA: TGTGCCAGCAGTGAAACGGGCGGGCAGAACACCATATATTTT. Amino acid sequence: CASSETGGQNTIYF.